Many counts were recorded for the clone carrying this T cell receptor (beta chain). Its antigen is as yet unknown. The data stem from a study of molecular identifiers for immune sequencing clone quantification. Study context: Four of five splits of RNA from 20,000 or 100,000 naive CD8 cells were sequenced in replicates. Study-level points and caveats: For highly expanded clones, sizes could be underestimated when identical TCR molecules share a barcode.

The ends were cut back, 2 bases at V and 5 bases at J, with 9 bases in the middle. CDR1 is SEHNR and CDR2 is FQNEAQ in the germline V gene (reference sequence). The CDR3 is made up of 13 amino acids. Bulk TCR library preparation followed previously described methods with listed TCR primers. TCRdb recomputed calls from the PCR reads with MiXCR, one row per CDR3 protein. Among some 680,000 distinct CDR3 sequences listed, roughly 25% were seen once. Naive CD8 T cells were FACS-sorted by CD8+CD4-CCR7+CD45RA+ markers. The genes are TRBV7-9 and TRBJ2-5; D gene unclear. Sequenced: naive CD8+ T cells from blood, with Jurkat cell RNA spiked in. Indicated subset: FACS-sorted CD8+CD4-CCR7+CD45RA+ naive T cells. The clonotype comes from a human donor in good health. Some libraries in this study had Jurkat cell RNA spiked in. The CDR3 protein is CASSLSSAETQYF. DNA for the CDR3: TGTGCCAGCAGCTTATCGTCCGCGGAGACCCAGTACTTC.